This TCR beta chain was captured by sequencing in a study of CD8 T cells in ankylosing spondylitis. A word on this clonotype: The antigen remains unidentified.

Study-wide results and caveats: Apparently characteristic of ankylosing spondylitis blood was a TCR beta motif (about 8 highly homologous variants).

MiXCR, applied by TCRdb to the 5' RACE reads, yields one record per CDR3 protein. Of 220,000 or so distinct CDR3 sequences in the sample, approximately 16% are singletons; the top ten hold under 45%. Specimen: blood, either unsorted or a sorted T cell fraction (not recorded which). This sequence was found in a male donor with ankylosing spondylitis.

Here the CDR3 DNA reads TGCAGTGTGGCGGGGAACGACTATGGCTACACCTTC. This translates into CSVAGNDYGYTF. The rearrangement uses TRBV20-1 and TRBJ1-2, with D unresolved. CDR1 is DFQATT, CDR2 SNEGSKA, per germline (reference sequence). The CDR3 is 12 amino acids. V lost 7 bases to trimming and J lost 3 bases, with 12 bases between them.